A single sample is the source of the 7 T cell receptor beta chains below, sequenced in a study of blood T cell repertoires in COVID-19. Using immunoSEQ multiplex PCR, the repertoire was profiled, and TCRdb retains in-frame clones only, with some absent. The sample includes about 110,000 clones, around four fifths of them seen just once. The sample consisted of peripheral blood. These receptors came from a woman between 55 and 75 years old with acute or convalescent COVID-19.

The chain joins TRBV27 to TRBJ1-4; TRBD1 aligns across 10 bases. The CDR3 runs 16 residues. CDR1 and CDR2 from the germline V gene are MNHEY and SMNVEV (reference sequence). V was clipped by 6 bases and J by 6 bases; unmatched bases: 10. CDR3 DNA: TGTGCCAGCAGCAAGGCGTTCGGACAGGGGGATGAAAAACTGTTTTTT. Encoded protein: CASSKAFGQGDEKLFF.

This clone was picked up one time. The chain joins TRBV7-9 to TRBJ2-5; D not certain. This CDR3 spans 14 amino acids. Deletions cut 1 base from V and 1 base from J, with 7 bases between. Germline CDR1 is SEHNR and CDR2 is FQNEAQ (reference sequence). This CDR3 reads CASSLVATQETQYF. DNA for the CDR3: TGTGCCAGCAGCTTAGTGGCAACCCAAGAGACCCAGTACTTC.

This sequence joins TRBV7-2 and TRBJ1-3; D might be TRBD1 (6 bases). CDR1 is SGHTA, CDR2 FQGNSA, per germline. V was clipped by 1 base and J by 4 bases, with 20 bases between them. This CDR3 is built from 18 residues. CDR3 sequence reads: CASSLGGGPLATGNTIYF. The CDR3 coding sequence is TGTGCCAGCAGCTTAGGGGGGGGCCCGCTGGCGACAGGAAACACCATATATTTT.

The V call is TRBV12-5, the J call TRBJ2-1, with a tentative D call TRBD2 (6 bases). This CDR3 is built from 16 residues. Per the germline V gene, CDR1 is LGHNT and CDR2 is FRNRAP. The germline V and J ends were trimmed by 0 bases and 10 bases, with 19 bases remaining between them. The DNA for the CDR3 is TGTGCTAGTGGTTTGGTTACAGGCGGGATCCAAGAAGAGCAGTTCTTC. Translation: CASGLVTGGIQEEQFF.

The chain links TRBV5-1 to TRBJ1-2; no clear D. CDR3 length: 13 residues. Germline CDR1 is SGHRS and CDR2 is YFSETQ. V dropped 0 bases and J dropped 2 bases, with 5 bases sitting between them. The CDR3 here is CASSLVENYGYTF. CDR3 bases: TGCGCCAGCAGCTTGGTAGAGAACTATGGCTACACCTTC.

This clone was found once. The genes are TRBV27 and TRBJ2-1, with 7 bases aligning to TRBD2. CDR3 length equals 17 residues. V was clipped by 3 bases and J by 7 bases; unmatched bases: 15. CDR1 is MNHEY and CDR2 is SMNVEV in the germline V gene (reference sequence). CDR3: CASSFFSGLVEANEQFF. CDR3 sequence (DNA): TGTGCCAGCAGTTTCTTTTCCGGACTAGTCGAGGCGAATGAGCAGTTCTTC.

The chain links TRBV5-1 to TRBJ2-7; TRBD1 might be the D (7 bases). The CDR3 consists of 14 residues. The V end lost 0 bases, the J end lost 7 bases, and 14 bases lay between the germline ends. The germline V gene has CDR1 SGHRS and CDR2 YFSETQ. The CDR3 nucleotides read TGCGCCAGCAGCTTGGGACAGGGACTCGGGGAGCAGTACTTC. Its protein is CASSLGQGLGEQYF.